This T cell receptor beta chain was captured in a study of blood T cells in healthy people across ages. Study-wide results and caveats: Diversity of TCR beta correlated strongly with naive T cell percentage.

Primers used in a second PCR of roughly 6 to 11 cycles were a sample-barcoded 5' primer and a J-beta primer mix. TCRdb analysed the 5' RACE reads with MiXCR anew, one entry per CDR3 protein. The repertoire consists of 1,800,000 or so distinct CDR3 sequences, with 39% occurring once and the leading ten covering under 25%. A word on this clonotype: The antigen is not known. An end of the junction differs from the germline gene, which may be a read error.

A minimum of 5.5 micrograms of total RNA was extracted per sample. The CDR3 is 15 residues long. This TCR came from a human donor in good health. The V call is TRBV12-3 or TRBV12-4, the J call TRBJ2-7, with 8 bases fitting TRBD2. The closer fit of TRBJ2-5 to the DNA end suggests the J call may be wrong. Sequenced sample: blood. The CDR3, as DNA: TGTGCCAGCAATTTAAACGGGGGGGCCTCTGAGACCCAGTACTTC. It encodes CASNLNGGASETQYF.